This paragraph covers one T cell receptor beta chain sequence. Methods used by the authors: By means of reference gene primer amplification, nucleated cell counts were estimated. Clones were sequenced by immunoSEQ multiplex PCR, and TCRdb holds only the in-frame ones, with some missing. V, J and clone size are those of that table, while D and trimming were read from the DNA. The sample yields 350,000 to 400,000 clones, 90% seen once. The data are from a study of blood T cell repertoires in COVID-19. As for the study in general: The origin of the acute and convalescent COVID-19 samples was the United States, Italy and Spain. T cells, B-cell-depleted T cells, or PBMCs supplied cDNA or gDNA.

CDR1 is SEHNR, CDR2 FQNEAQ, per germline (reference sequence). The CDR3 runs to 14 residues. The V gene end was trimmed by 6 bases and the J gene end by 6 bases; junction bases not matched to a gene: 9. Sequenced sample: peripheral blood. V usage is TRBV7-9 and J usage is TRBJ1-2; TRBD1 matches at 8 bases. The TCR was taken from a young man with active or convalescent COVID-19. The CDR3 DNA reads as TGTGCCAGCAGTAATCCACCACAGGGGGATGGCTACACCTTC. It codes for CASSNPPQGDGYTF.